This T cell receptor (beta chain) was captured in a study of CD8+CD57+ T cells in acquired aplastic anemia. Those patients picked for sequencing had displayed CD8+CD57+ cell expansion on flow cytometry. Blood samples were obtained from patients who had received no prior therapy. As for this clonotype: Its antigen is undetermined.

CDR3 length: 14 amino acids. CDR1 and CDR2 from the germline V gene are LNHNV and YYDKDF (reference sequence). V dropped 0 bases and J dropped 2 bases, with 5 bases sitting between them. Study findings and constraints: Simpson's diversity of CD8+ cells was not significantly different in patients compared with controls.

Investigators profiled TCR beta VDJ and CDR3 from genomic DNA template. A single record per CDR3 protein comes from TCRdb applying MiXCR to the reads. The data contain around 200,000 distinct CDR3 sequences, 48% of them singletons. The clonotype was recovered from a human donor with aplastic anemia. The sequenced sample consisted of sorted CD4+, CD8+, or CD8+CD57+ T cells (not recorded which) from PBMCs. This chain connects TRBV15 to TRBJ1-3; no clear D gene. This chain's CDR3 is CATSRDRPGNTIYF. The CDR3 region has the DNA TGTGCCACCAGCAGAGATAGGCCTGGAAACACCATATATTTT.